This T cell receptor beta chain was documented in a study of T cells after yellow fever vaccination. Points from the study as a whole: Once the booster was given, most primary-vaccination clones reappeared, at just under 98% for CD4 and around 90% for CD8.

TCRdb used MiXCR to reprocess the 5' RACE reads, holding one entry per CDR3 protein. The sample has a few hundred thousand distinct CDR3 sequences; roughly 8.3% are singletons. V shed 8 bases, J shed 6 bases, and the junction held 14 bases outside the gene matches. From germline, CDR1 is MNHNS and CDR2 SASEGT. This CDR3 region has 15 residues. Concerning this clonotype: Its antigen is undetermined.

The gene calls are TRBV6-1 and TRBJ1-2, with 8 nucleotides matching TRBD1. The material was PBMCs, obtained roughly 46 days after the first yellow fever vaccination. This clonotype was obtained from a man aged 18 to 29 who received the YFV17D yellow fever vaccine. Written as DNA, the CDR3 is TGTGCCAGCTCCCCCGGGACAGGACCCCTTAATGGCTACACCTTC. As protein: CASSPGTGPLNGYTF.